This T cell receptor beta chain was identified in a study of blood T cell repertoires in COVID-19. On the study more broadly: Samples taken during acute and convalescent COVID-19 were collected in the United States, Italy and Spain.

The CDR3 spans 19 residues. With 4 bases removed from V and 2 bases from J, the gap between germline ends came to 27 bases. Germline V gene data show CDR1 as SQVTM and CDR2 as ANQGSEA. The repertoire was sequenced with immunoSEQ multiplex PCR; TCRdb's copy has only in-frame clones and lacks some. This table has about 230,000 clones, roughly nine tenths appearing once. The cohort comprised adults aged 18 to 89 years residing in around 25 US areas. Participant-reported clinical history was the basis for cohort assignment. This clonotype originated in a woman between 25 and 40 years old with acute COVID-19. Sequenced sample: PBMCs or T cells enriched from blood (not recorded which). The chain links TRBV29-1 to TRBJ1-5; D might be TRBD1 (5 bases). CDR3 sequence reads: CSVVVGRGSLFQGNQPQHF. In DNA form, the CDR3 reads TGCAGCGTTGTTGTAGGGAGGGGATCCCTCTTTCAGGGCAATCAGCCCCAGCATTTT.